These 4 T cell receptor beta chains originate from one sample sequenced in a study of blood T cell repertoires in COVID-19. The table came from immunoSEQ multiplex PCR; TCRdb's copy has only in-frame clones and leaves some out. The sample shows roughly 97,000 clones, 60% to 85% of them seen only once. Material: peripheral blood. These receptors all stem from a man aged 65 to 79 with acute or convalescent COVID-19.

The rearrangement joins TRBV2 to TRBJ1-3; weak D call: TRBD1 (6 bases). The CDR3 length is 16 residues. The germline V gene encodes CDR1 SNHLY and CDR2 FYNNEI. Trimming shortened V by 7 bases and J by 2 bases, and 18 bases separated the two germline ends. As DNA, the CDR3 is TGTGCCAGCACACTTCAGGACAGTACGACTGGAAACACCATATATTTT. Protein product: CASTLQDSTTGNTIYF.

This chain joins TRBV24-1 and TRBJ1-1; 10 bases are shared with TRBD1. CDR1 and CDR2 (germline): KGHDR, SFDVKD. V gave up 4 bases and J gave up 6 bases; unmatched junction bases: 7. This CDR3 has 15 amino acids. The CDR3 reads CATSESTGGNAEAFF. The DNA of the CDR3 is TGTGCCACCAGTGAATCGACAGGGGGCAACGCTGAAGCTTTCTTT.

The V call is TRBV7-9, the J call TRBJ1-1; the match to TRBD1 covers 7 bases. There are 14 residues in the CDR3. V gave up 4 bases and J gave up 5 bases; unmatched junction bases: 7. From germline, CDR1 is SEHNR and CDR2 FQNEAQ (reference sequence). The CDR3 region is CASSSKGRGTEAFF. The DNA of the CDR3 is TGTGCCAGCAGCTCGAAGGGCAGGGGGACTGAAGCTTTCTTT.

The chain recombines TRBV2 with TRBJ2-7, with D unclear. CDR3 length equals 14 residues. Germline-derived CDR1 and CDR2 are SNHLY and FYNNEI. V was trimmed by 7 bases and J by 2 bases, leaving 15 bases between them. The CDR3 is CASTIRPGTYEQYF. The CDR3 DNA follows: TGTGCCAGCACCATACGACCAGGAACCTACGAGCAGTACTTC.